Below, 22 T cell receptor beta chains from the same sample are listed, as sequenced in a study of TIL therapy for anti-PD-1-resistant metastatic lung cancer. As for time point: pre-treatment sample, taken before nivolumab and TIL therapy. Pleural nodules or supraclavicular lymph nodes made up most of the excised metastases sampled. This was the immunoSEQ v3 assay. Sequencing was performed with immunoSEQ multiplex PCR; in TCRdb, only in-frame clones are kept and a portion is missing. The profile shows about 100,000 clones, approximately 65% of them singletons. Sequenced material: tumor tissue, taken at baseline. These receptor sequences come from a person between 25 and 80 years old with non-small cell lung cancer.

J is TRBJ2-1 and V is TRBV27; D is unclear. V gave up 5 bases and J gave up 2 bases, with 10 bases separating them. This CDR3 is 14 amino acids long. The germline gives CDR1 MNHEY, CDR2 SMNVEV (reference sequence). Here the CDR3 DNA reads TGTGCCAGCAGTCTCCTTGGGCCCTACAATGAGCAGTTCTTC. Its protein is CASSLLGPYNEQFF.

This rearrangement joins TRBV28 to TRBJ1-5, with TRBD1 identical over 8 bases. The V gene's germline CDR1 is MDHEN and CDR2 SYDVKM. The CDR3 is 14 residues long. V shed 8 bases, J shed 6 bases, and the junction held 9 bases outside the gene matches. CDR3 bases: TGTGCCAGCCGGAAGACAGGGGTAGTTCAGCCCCAGCATTTT. It codes for CASRKTGVVQPQHF.

This clone was counted a few times. The chain is built from TRBV5-5 and TRBJ1-5; D possibly corresponds to TRBD1 (5 bases). Germline V CDR1 and CDR2: SGHKS, YYEKEE (reference sequence). Trimming pared 2 bases from V and 3 bases from J, leaving 12 bases between. This CDR3 is 15 amino acids long. The CDR3: CASSLHRDVNQPQHF. DNA of the CDR3: TGTGCCAGCAGCTTACACCGGGACGTCAATCAGCCCCAGCATTTT. The full variable domain, its missing parts supplied by reference TRBV5-5 and TRBJ1-5, is DAGVTQSPTHLIKTRGQQVTLRCSPISGHKSVSWYQQVLGQGPQFIFQYYEKEERGRGNFPDRFSARQFPNYSSELNVNALLLGDSALYLCASSLHRDVNQPQHFGDGTRLSIL.

The chain uses TRBV9 and TRBJ2-5, with D perhaps matching TRBD2 (5 bases). V was pared by 10 bases and J by 12 bases, with 13 bases between. Germline V gives CDR1 SGDLS, CDR2 YYNGEE. The CDR3 has 9 residues. Here the CDR3 reads CARRSGKYF. CDR3 DNA: TGTGCCCGGCGGAGCGGAAAGTACTTC.

The chain has TRBV5-3 and TRBJ1-4; D possibly corresponds to TRBD1 (6 bases). TRBV5-3 is given ORF status, its function remaining uncertain. V was pared by 2 bases and J by 5 bases, with 19 bases between. The CDR3 contains 17 residues. The CDR3 reads CARSFIDRQRGNEKLFF. CDR3 coding DNA: TGTGCCAGAAGCTTTATAGACAGGCAAAGAGGAAATGAAAAACTGTTTTTT.

V and J are TRBV24-1 and TRBJ2-3; 8 bases fit TRBD1. Germline V lookup: CDR1 KGHDR, CDR2 SFDVKD. The CDR3 is 13 amino acids. The trim removed 10 bases at V and 1 base at J, leaving 3 bases unmatched. The CDR3: CATPDRGTDTQYF. In DNA form, the CDR3 reads TGTGCCACGCCGGACAGGGGCACAGATACGCAGTATTTT.

The chain couples TRBV12-5 to TRBJ1-2; TRBD1 is a possible D gene (5 bases). Trimming took 7 bases from V and 4 from J, leaving 13 bases between them. The length of the CDR3 is 13 residues. Germline V gives CDR1 LGHNT, CDR2 FRNRAP. The CDR3 DNA reads TGTGCTAGTGCCTCAGACGGGGGCTATGGCTACACCTTC. Translating gives CASASDGGYGYTF. Full variable domain (rest looked up from reference TRBV12-5 and TRBJ1-2): DARVTQTPRHKVTEMGQEVTMRCQPILGHNTVFWYRQTMMQGLELLAYFRNRAPLDDSGMPKDRFSAEMPDATLATLKIQPSEPRDSAVYFCASASDGGYGYTFGSGTRLTVV.

The rearrangement links TRBV5-8 to TRBJ1-3; D is uncertain. The CDR3 runs to 14 residues. Trimming left V 9 bases short and J 0 bases short, with 13 bases between. Per the germline V gene, CDR1 is SGHTS and CDR2 is YDEGEE. The CDR3 reads CATDLIRSGNTIYF. As DNA, the CDR3 is TGTGCCACAGATCTAATCCGCTCTGGAAACACCATATATTTT.

Only a few counts were recorded for this clone. The gene calls are TRBV10-1 and TRBJ2-7; TRBD2 might be the D (5 bases). This CDR3 is built from 13 residues. The ends were cut back, 2 bases at V and 7 bases at J, with 12 bases in the middle. The germline gives CDR1 WNHNN, CDR2 SYGVQD (reference sequence). The CDR3 is CASSESGVEEQYF. The CDR3 DNA is TGCGCCAGCAGTGAGAGCGGCGTTGAGGAGCAGTACTTC.

This clone appeared a few times. The rearrangement links TRBV10-2 to TRBJ2-2, with unresolved D. The V end lost 8 bases, the J end lost 6 bases, and 4 bases lay between the germline ends. From germline, CDR1 is WSHSY and CDR2 SAAADI. CDR3 length: 10 amino acids. DNA for the CDR3: TGCGCCAGCCTCTCCGGGGAGCTGTTTTTT. This encodes CASLSGELFF.

To note about this clone: This same CDR3 is encoded by further DNA sequences in the sample. This chain links TRBV6-5 with TRBJ1-5; D uncertain. The CDR3 sequence is 14 residues long. CDR1 and CDR2 from the germline V gene are MNHEY and SVGAGI. Trimming cost V 0 bases and J 6 bases, with 9 bases left between them. Written as DNA, the CDR3 is TGTGCCAGCAGTTACTCGAGAGGGTCTCAGCCCCAGCATTTT. Translation: CASSYSRGSQPQHF.

V and J are TRBV6-1 and TRBJ1-1, with a tentative D call TRBD1 (6 bases). V lost 2 bases and J lost 9, with 13 bases in between. CDR1 and CDR2 (germline): MNHNS, SASEGT. The CDR3 length is 13 residues. The CDR3 DNA reads TGTGCCAGCAGTGAAAACAGGGATAAGAAAGCTTTCTTT. Its translation is CASSENRDKKAFF.

The chain uses TRBV5-5 and TRBJ2-3; D gene ambiguous. Germline V CDR1 and CDR2: SGHKS, YYEKEE (reference sequence). The CDR3 has 12 residues. With 0 bases removed from V and 4 bases from J, the gap between germline ends came to 3 bases. The CDR3 region has the DNA TGTGCCAGCAGCTTGGTAGCAGATACGCAGTATTTT. This translates into CASSLVADTQYF.

V and J are TRBV7-9 and TRBJ2-2; unclear D gene. Germline CDR1 reads SEHNR; CDR2 reads FQNEAQ (reference sequence). The CDR3 has 14 residues. V was trimmed by 1 base and J by 7 bases, leaving 10 bases between them. CDR3 DNA: TGTGCCAGCAGCTTAGGGGCAGCTAACGGGGAGCTGTTTTTT. Its protein product is CASSLGAANGELFF.

Notes on this clone: Relative to the germline gene, one junction end is altered; a read error may explain this. This chain uses TRBV7-2 with TRBJ2-3; 11 bases line up with TRBD2. The CDR3 runs 15 residues. Germline CDR1 is SGHTA and CDR2 is FQGNSA. The CDR3 DNA reads TGTGCCAGCAGGTTAGCGGGGGGGAGCACAGATACGCAGTATTTT. It specifies CASRLAGGSTDTQYF.

This clone was seen at least ten times. This chain joins TRBV9 and TRBJ1-5; perhaps TRBD1 as D (5 bases). Germline-derived CDR1 and CDR2 are SGDLS and YYNGEE. Trimming stripped 3 bases from V and 7 bases from J, with 14 bases between. The CDR3 is 14 residues long. As DNA, the CDR3 is TGTGCCAGCAGCGCACCCGGGACGGCCCAGCCCCAGCATTTT. It is translated as CASSAPGTAQPQHF.

The rearrangement joins TRBV4-2 to TRBJ1-3, with a possible D match to TRBD1 (5 bases). Trimming shortened V by 4 bases and J by 4 bases, and 17 bases separated the two germline ends. Germline assignment: CDR1 LGHNA and CDR2 YNFKEQ. This CDR3 region has 16 residues. CDR3 sequence: CASSLGPEESGNTIYF. The CDR3 DNA sequence: TGTGCCAGCAGCCTGGGGCCGGAGGAATCCGGAAACACCATATATTTT.

A few counts support this clone. As DNA, the CDR3 is TGTGCCAGCAGCCAGAGTCCAGGGCCCTCCTATGGCTACACCTTC. Translating gives CASSQSPGPSYGYTF. This rearrangement joins TRBV2 to TRBJ1-2, with D maybe TRBD1 (5 bases). The CDR3 length is 15 residues. The V gene's germline CDR1 is SNHLY and CDR2 FYNNEI. V was cut by 6 bases and J by 4 bases, with 18 bases left in between.

The table lists this clone with a few counts. The rearrangement links TRBV5-1 to TRBJ2-2; TRBD2 matches at 8 bases. This CDR3 has 16 amino acids. From germline, CDR1 is SGHRS and CDR2 YFSETQ. The trim removed 4 bases at V and 1 base at J, leaving 6 bases unmatched. The CDR3 region is CASSPGGTLNTGELFF. The CDR3 region has the DNA TGCGCCAGCAGCCCGGGAGGGACATTGAACACCGGGGAGCTGTTTTTT.

This chain connects TRBV18 to TRBJ2-1; D call uncertain. CDR3 size: 13 residues. V lost 3 bases and J 10 bases, leaving 13 bases between the germline ends. CDR1 and CDR2 (germline): KGHSH, LQKENI. For the CDR3, the DNA is TGTGCCAGCTCACCGGGGTTCGACTTGGAGCAGTTCTTC. This codes for CASSPGFDLEQFF.

This clone appeared once. The chain employs TRBV10-2 and TRBJ1-5; 9 nucleotides agree with TRBD1. Losses at the gene ends were 6 bases for V and 6 bases for J; bases not matched to a gene: 12. The CDR3 is 16 residues long. The germline V gene has CDR1 WSHSY and CDR2 SAAADI. CDR3 in amino acids: CASSPGTGIGGQPQHF. The CDR3 DNA sequence: TGCGCCAGCAGCCCCGGGACAGGGATCGGAGGTCAGCCCCAGCATTTT.

This sequence joins TRBV6-5 and TRBJ1-6; 11 bases map to TRBD1. Trimming at V came to 2 bases and at J to 9 bases, leaving 3 bases not matched to a gene. In germline, CDR1 is MNHEY, CDR2 SVGAGI. CDR3 length: 15 amino acids. CDR3 coding DNA: TGTGCCAGCAGTTACGGGGGACAGGGGGGTTCACCCCTCCACTTT. This translates into CASSYGGQGGSPLHF.